The rows below give T cell receptor beta chains drawn from one sample of a study of Ad26.COV2.S vaccination and SARS-CoV-2 variants. Data came from immunoSEQ multiplex PCR; TCRdb stores just in-frame clones and leaves some out. This table holds about 260,000 clones, approximately 90% found once. The sample in question was peripheral blood, obtained in a trial of Ad26.COV2.S vaccine versus placebo. The receptors come from a person aged 18-60 years who received the Ad26.COV2.S COVID-19 vaccine or a placebo. The CDR3 runs from the conserved cysteine through the conserved F or W. The D gene is left open where the match is weak. Clone size appears in some rows only: once, few, many, or a class for an expanded clone.

d_gene | abundance | j_gene | v_gene | CDR3aa | CDR3nt
- | - | TRBJ1-2 | TRBV14 | CASSQEGLYGYTF | TGTGCCAGCAGCCAAGAGGGGCTCTATGGCTACACCTTC
- | - | TRBJ1-5 | TRBV7-2 | CASSVRGGQPQHF | TGTGCCAGCAGCGTGAGGGGGGGCCAGCCCCAGCATTTT
TRBD1 | - | TRBJ2-5 | TRBV18 | CASSPGTGQETQYF | TGTGCCAGCTCACCAGGGACAGGGCAAGAGACCCAGTACTTC
TRBD1 | - | TRBJ2-3 | TRBV2 | CASSRTGVLDTQYF | TGTGCCAGCAGTAGAACAGGGGTGCTGGATACGCAGTATTTT
- | - | TRBJ2-1 | TRBV7-3 | CASSFSTSSSYNEQFF | TGTGCCAGCAGCTTTTCGACAAGCAGCTCCTACAATGAGCAGTTCTTC
TRBD1 | - | TRBJ2-5 | TRBV2 | CASKRQGLFEETQYF | TGTGCCAGCAAGCGACAGGGCCTTTTTGAAGAGACCCAGTACTTC
TRBD2 | - | TRBJ2-7 | TRBV6-2/TRBV6-3 | CASSYSWSGGVTSYEQYF | TGTGCCAGCAGTTACTCGTGGAGCGGGGGGGTTACCTCCTACGAGCAGTACTTC
TRBD1 | - | TRBJ1-6 | TRBV19 | CASSIGTEINSPLHF | TGTGCCAGTAGTATCGGGACAGAAATTAATTCACCCCTCCACTTT
TRBD2 | - | TRBJ2-1 | TRBV6-5 | CASSYNSGGTNEQFF | TGTGCCAGCAGTTACAACTCGGGGGGGACAAATGAGCAGTTCTTC
TRBD2 | few | TRBJ2-5 | TRBV6-2/TRBV6-3 | CASSLWTSQETQYF | TGTGCCAGCAGTTTGTGGACTAGCCAAGAGACCCAGTACTTC
- | - | TRBJ2-3 | TRBV20-1 | CSARGRDTQYF | TGCAGTGCTAGAGGCAGGGATACGCAGTATTTT
- | - | TRBJ1-1 | TRBV7-2 | CASSSPPLVNTEAFF | TGTGCCAGCAGCTCCCCTCCCCTCGTGAATACTGAAGCTTTCTTT
- | once | TRBJ2-3 | TRBV5-6 | CASSLPFTDTQYF | TGTGCCAGCAGCTTACCCTTCACAGATACGCAGTATTTT
TRBD2 | - | TRBJ2-7 | TRBV5-1 | CASSLSTGRNEQYF | TGCGCCAGCAGCTTGAGCACCGGGAGGAACGAGCAGTACTTC
TRBD2 | - | TRBJ2-1 | TRBV5-5 | CASRKTGTSAAEQFF | TGTGCCAGCAGAAAAACCGGGACTAGCGCGGCCGAGCAGTTCTTC
- | few | TRBJ1-1 | TRBV7-2 | CASSLLEGGTEAFF | TGTGCCAGCAGCCTCCTTGAGGGAGGCACTGAAGCTTTCTTT
TRBD2 | - | TRBJ2-4 | TRBV10-3 | CAISEDGGGQNIQYF | TGTGCCATCAGTGAGGACGGCGGGGGGCAAAACATTCAGTACTTC
- | - | TRBJ2-7 | TRBV27 | CASSTEGNQYF | TGTGCCAGCAGTACAGAGGGGAACCAGTACTTC
- | few | TRBJ1-1 | TRBV6-5 | CASSYGALVTEAFF | TGTGCCAGCAGTTATGGAGCGCTTGTCACTGAAGCTTTCTTT
- | - | TRBJ1-4 | TRBV6-6 | CASSYRGANEKLFF | TGTGCCAGCAGTTACAGGGGTGCTAATGAAAAACTGTTTTTT
- | - | TRBJ2-1 | TRBV20-1 | CSAREYNEQFF | TGCAGTGCGAGGGAGTATAATGAGCAGTTCTTC
- | once | TRBJ1-5 | TRBV6-2/TRBV6-3 | CASSWDFSGNQPQHF | TGTGCCAGCAGTTGGGACTTCTCCGGCAATCAGCCCCAGCATTTT
TRBD1 | - | TRBJ1-2 | TRBV29-1 | CSARQGASYGYTF | TGCAGCGCTCGACAGGGGGCTAGCTATGGCTACACCTTC
- | - | TRBJ2-2 | TRBV7-9 | CASSLDRVHTGELFF | TGTGCCAGCAGCTTAGATCGCGTACACACCGGGGAGCTGTTTTTT
TRBD1 | - | TRBJ1-5 | TRBV27 | CASSAGTGSRQPQHF | TGTGCCAGCAGTGCCGGGACAGGGTCACGCCAGCCCCAGCATTTT
- | - | TRBJ1-6 | TRBV5-4 | CASSFVGSYNSPLHF | TGTGCCAGCAGCTTCGTGGGCTCCTATAATTCACCCCTCCACTTT
- | once | TRBJ2-5 | TRBV20-1 | CSATRTTQYF | TGCAGTGCTACCAGAACGACCCAGTACTTC
- | - | TRBJ1-1 | TRBV18 | CASSLQGTNTEAFF | TGTGCCAGCTCACTCCAGGGGACAAACACTGAAGCTTTCTTT
- | - | TRBJ1-4 | TRBV3-1/TRBV3-2 | CASSQQPTAHEGKLFF | TGTGCCAGCAGCCAACAGCCAACAGCCCATGAAGGAAAACTGTTTTTT
- | - | TRBJ1-5 | TRBV4-1 | CASSQDLGGSRSNQPQHF | TGCGCCAGCAGCCAAGATTTGGGGGGCTCGAGAAGCAATCAGCCCCAGCATTTT
- | - | TRBJ2-3 | TRBV3-1/TRBV3-2 | CASSQDAGESLAQYF | TGTGCCAGCAGCCAAGATGCTGGGGAGTCTTTAGCGCAGTATTTT
- | - | TRBJ1-4 | TRBV12-1 | CADRGRSHGEKLFF | TGTGCGGACAGGGGGCGCAGTCATGGTGAAAAACTGTTTTTT
- | once | TRBJ2-5 | TRBV21-1 | CASSKVDKREGETQYF | TGTGCCAGCAGCAAAGTGGATAAGCGGGAGGGGGAGACCCAGTACTTC
- | - | TRBJ1-4 | TRBV5-4 | CASSPFRPGRANEKLFF | TGTGCCAGCAGCCCCTTTCGGCCCGGCCGGGCCAATGAAAAACTGTTTTTT
TRBD1 | few | TRBJ1-2 | TRBV3-1/TRBV3-2 | CASSPGQGYGYTF | TGTGCCAGCAGCCCGGGACAGGGGTATGGCTACACCTTC
- | - | TRBJ2-3 | TRBV11-2 | CASSLEAYRGTDTQYF | TGTGCCAGCAGCTTAGAGGCATACCGGGGCACAGATACGCAGTATTTT
TRBD2 | few | TRBJ2-1 | TRBV3-1/TRBV3-2 | CASSQGSGVYNEQFF | TGTGCCAGCAGTCAAGGGAGCGGGGTCTACAATGAGCAGTTCTTC
TRBD1 | - | TRBJ1-1 | TRBV19 | CASSILTGQGNTEAFF | TGTGCCAGTAGTATCTTAACGGGACAGGGGAACACTGAAGCTTTCTTT
- | few | TRBJ1-1 | TRBV6-5 | CASSYKHLNTEAFF | TGTGCCAGCAGTTACAAACACTTGAACACTGAAGCTTTCTTT
- | - | TRBJ2-7 | TRBV7-9 | CASSMLPRADEQYF | TGTGCCAGCAGCATGTTACCCAGGGCAGACGAGCAGTACTTC
- | - | TRBJ1-1 | TRBV24-1 | CATSDLTNGKAFF | TGTGCCACCAGTGATTTGACAAACGGTAAAGCTTTCTTT